The 8 T cell receptor beta chains given below trace back to one sample, sequenced in a study of cytomegalovirus exposure and HLA in healthy donors. The PCR had 60 Vbeta and 13 Jbeta primers. Repertoires were generated with immunoSEQ multiplex PCR, while TCRdb's copy carries only in-frame clones and drops some. The data show 150,000 to 200,000 clones, 9.5% to 15% seen once. Specimen: PBMCs. The receptors stem from a man between 45 and 60 years old in good health and CMV-seropositive.

The chain has TRBV19 and TRBJ2-3, with 10 positions matching TRBD2. This CDR3 contains 14 residues. Germline V gives CDR1 LNHDA, CDR2 SQIVND (reference sequence). V was pared by 7 bases and J by 1 base, with 2 bases of the junction left unmatched. The CDR3 loop is CASKLAGRTDTQYF. CDR3 coding DNA: TGTGCCAGTAAACTAGCGGGGCGCACAGATACGCAGTATTTT.

This clone came up a few times. The chain has TRBV5-1 and TRBJ1-1, with TRBD1 as a possible D gene (6 bases). Germline assignment: CDR1 SGHRS and CDR2 YFSETQ. This CDR3 has 13 residues. V was pared by 6 bases and J by 1 base, with 10 bases between. The CDR3 protein is CASTLTGNTEAFF. The CDR3 DNA is TGCGCCAGCACCCTGACAGGGAACACTGAAGCTTTCTTT.

V is TRBV5-1 and J is TRBJ1-4; D is possibly TRBD1 (5 bases). Trimming took 0 bases from V and 6 from J, leaving 6 bases between them. The CDR3 contains 13 residues. Germline assignment: CDR1 SGHRS and CDR2 YFSETQ. CDR3: CASSLVGDEKLFF. The CDR3, as DNA: TGCGCCAGCAGCTTGGTAGGGGATGAAAAACTGTTTTTT. Combining the CDR3 with reference TRBV5-1 and TRBJ1-4 gives the whole variable domain KAGVTQTPRYLIKTRGQQVTLSCSPISGHRSVSWYQQTPGQGLQFLFEYFSETQRNKGNFPGRFSGRQFSNSRSEMNVSTLELGDSALYLCASSLVGDEKLFFGSGTQLSVL.

This clone was seen a few times. This rearrangement joins TRBV12-5 to TRBJ1-1; tentatively, D is TRBD1 (5 bases). Germline CDR1 is LGHNT and CDR2 is FRNRAP. V lost 3 bases and J 5 bases, leaving 16 bases between the germline ends. This CDR3 comprises 15 residues. CDR3 bases: TGTGCTAGTGGTTTTGTAGGCCCGGGGGGGACTGAAGCTTTCTTT. Its protein is CASGFVGPGGTEAFF.

This clone was recorded a few times. The gene calls are TRBV6-1 and TRBJ1-2; D remains unclear. The V gene's germline CDR1 is MNHNS and CDR2 SASEGT. The CDR3 is 14 residues long. The V and J ends lost 4 bases and 4 bases respectively, with 13 bases between them. The CDR3 bases are TGTGCCAGCAGTGGATCTGGAGCGGTCTATGGCTACACCTTC. As protein: CASSGSGAVYGYTF.

This clone was seen only once. The chain couples TRBV7-2 to TRBJ2-7, with 7 bases lining up with TRBD2. V was pared by 5 bases and J by 12 bases, with 10 bases of the junction left unmatched. This CDR3 spans 12 amino acids. Germline CDR1 reads SGHTA; CDR2 reads FQGNSA. The CDR3 here is CASSPGGGGGYF. The CDR3 region has the DNA TGTGCCAGCAGCCCGGGAGGCGGTGGGGGGTACTTC.

The chain joins TRBV5-1 to TRBJ2-2; D unresolved. This CDR3 comprises 16 residues. V was pared by 0 bases and J by 2 bases, with 11 bases between. The V gene's germline CDR1 is SGHRS and CDR2 YFSETQ. CDR3 coding DNA: TGCGCCAGCAGCTTGGTGGCAAAGATAAACACCGGGGAGCTGTTTTTT. Translated, it gives CASSLVAKINTGELFF. The complete variable domain, with remaining parts taken from reference TRBV5-1 and TRBJ2-2, reads KAGVTQTPRYLIKTRGQQVTLSCSPISGHRSVSWYQQTPGQGLQFLFEYFSETQRNKGNFPGRFSGRQFSNSRSEMNVSTLELGDSALYLCASSLVAKINTGELFFGEGSRLTVL.

This rearrangement joins TRBV13 to TRBJ2-3, with 9 bases identical to TRBD2. This CDR3 is 17 amino acids long. Trimming at V came to 3 bases and at J to 0 bases, leaving 7 bases not matched to a gene. Germline CDR1 is PRHDT and CDR2 is FYEKMQ (reference sequence). CDR3 residues: CASSFGFAGGSTDTQYF. The CDR3 DNA reads as TGTGCCAGCAGCTTTGGTTTCGCGGGGGGGAGCACAGATACGCAGTATTTT.